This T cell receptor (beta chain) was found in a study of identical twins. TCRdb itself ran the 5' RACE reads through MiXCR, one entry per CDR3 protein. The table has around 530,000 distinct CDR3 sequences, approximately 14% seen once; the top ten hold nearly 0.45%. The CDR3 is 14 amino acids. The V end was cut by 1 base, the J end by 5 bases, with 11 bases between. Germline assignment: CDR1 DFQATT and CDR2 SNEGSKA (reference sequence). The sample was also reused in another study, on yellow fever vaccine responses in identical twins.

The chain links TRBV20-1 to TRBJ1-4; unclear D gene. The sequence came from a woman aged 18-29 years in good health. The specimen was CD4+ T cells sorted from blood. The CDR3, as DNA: TGCAGTGCTAGAGCTGGCAGTACGAATGAAAAACTGTTTTTT. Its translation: CSARAGSTNEKLFF.